Listed here is a single T cell receptor (beta chain). Germline and junction disagree at one end, which may indicate a read error. TCRdb ran MiXCR on the RT-PCR reads and lists one entry per CDR3 protein. The sample yields about 680,000 distinct CDR3 sequences, approximately 14% seen once. Germline V lookup: CDR1 SGDLS, CDR2 YYNGEE. The CDR3 has 17 amino acids. The sequenced sample was memory CD4+ T cells from blood. The source is a female donor in good health, serving as a healthy control. This chain joins TRBV9 and TRBJ2-6; D remains ambiguous. The CDR3 reads CTSSARAANSGANVLTF. DNA for the CDR3: TGTACCAGCAGCGCACGGGCGGCCAACTCTGGGGCCAACGTCCTGACTTTC.